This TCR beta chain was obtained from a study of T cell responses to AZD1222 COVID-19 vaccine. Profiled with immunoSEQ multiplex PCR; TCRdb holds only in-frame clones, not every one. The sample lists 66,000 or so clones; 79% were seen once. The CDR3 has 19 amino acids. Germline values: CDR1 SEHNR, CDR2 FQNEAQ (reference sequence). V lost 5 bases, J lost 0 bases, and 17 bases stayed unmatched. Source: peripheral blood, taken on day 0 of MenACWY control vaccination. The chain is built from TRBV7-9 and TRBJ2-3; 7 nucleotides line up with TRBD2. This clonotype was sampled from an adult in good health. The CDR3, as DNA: TGTGCCAGCAGCCCGAACCTGGGAGGGCCCCTACTCAGCACAGATACGCAGTATTTT. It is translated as CASSPNLGGPLLSTDTQYF.